This T cell receptor (beta chain) was obtained from a study of cytomegalovirus exposure and HLA in healthy donors. Whole-study results and caveats: Association of a missense DCLRE1C variant with TCR beta V- and J-gene trimming was reported in a later analysis. Serostatus for CMV was the only available immune exposure information.

The germline gives CDR1 KGHSH, CDR2 LQKENI. The V segment lost 6 bases and the J segment 4 bases; nucleotides outside the gene matches: 13. The CDR3 sequence is 17 residues long. Healthy donors of bone marrow made up the group. Primers: 60 Vbeta forward and 13 Jbeta reverse. Data came from immunoSEQ multiplex PCR; TCRdb stores just in-frame clones and leaves some out. The profile shows under 200,000 clones, about three quarters of them singletons. With respect to this clone: Its specificity is not known.

This sequence originates from a female donor in good health and CMV-seronegative. The sequencing input was PBMCs. The chain recombines TRBV18 with TRBJ2-1, with TRBD2 matching 9 bases. The CDR3: CASSAAGREGIYNEQFF. CDR3 nucleotide sequence: TGTGCCAGCTCGGCCGCTGGGCGGGAGGGCATTTACAATGAGCAGTTCTTC. The variable domain in full, with the rest retrieved from reference TRBV18 and TRBJ2-1, is NAGVMQNPRHLVRRRGQEARLRCSPMKGHSHVYWYRQLPEEGLKFMVYLQKENIIDESGMPKERFSAEFPKEGPSILRIQQVVRGDSAAYFCASSAAGREGIYNEQFFGPGTRLTVL.